This T cell receptor beta chain appears in the sequencing data of a study of blood T cell repertoires in COVID-19 (dated by TCRdb to between 2020 and 2021). With respect to the entire study: Samples from collaborators originated in the United States, Italy and Spain and spanned both the acute and convalescent phases of COVID-19. The prospective study material was composed of cDNA or gDNA derived from T cells, B-cell-depleted T cells, or PBMCs. Deeply sampled blood TCRbeta repertoires from subjects exposed to, actively infected with, or recovered from COVID-19 were included in the dataset. The repertoires were released in a freely available public database intended as a resource for research on the immune response to SARS-CoV-2. Samples came from the ongoing ImmuneRACE study (first 160 participants) plus 1,254 subjects from 6 global collaborators. Sample metadata almost always included a de-identified subject ID, COVID-19 status, age in years and sex. Where HLA class I and class II types were available, the types were taken from metadata supplied by the sample provider, not from assay-based typing.

On the study overall, not on this receptor specifically: The amount of clinical and demographic metadata varied by source and participant and was provided uncurated.

TCRbeta CDR3 regions were amplified from genomic DNA using the immunoSEQ Assay, a bias-controlled multiplex PCR. From the authors' description of their analysis: Within the assay, amplification of reference gene primers was used to estimate how many nucleated cells each sample contained. To quantify the absolute abundance of each unique TCRbeta CDR3 rearrangement, sequence reads were collapsed and filtered. Productive Simpson clonality was computed per sample as the square root of Simpson's diversity index over productive rearrangements. TCRdb carries this immuneACCESS record with in-frame sequences only. Its versions omit some clonotypes, under half of them owing to an unresolved V gene in the studies checked, with the rest unexplained. The V and J calls and clone size come from that table; D and trimming were worked out from the DNA. The sample table records fewer than 200,000 clones; more than 85% of these occur just once. Roughly 1.2% of the sample is taken by the ten largest.

Enrolling through a virtual design, the prospective study's participants ranged in age from roughly 18 to 95 years and lived across 20 to 30 United States geographic areas. In the prospective study, participants were assigned to cohorts based on the clinical history participants reported in a screening survey and a study questionnaire. Each participant in the prospective study had whole blood, serum and a nasopharyngeal or oropharyngeal swab collected by mobile phlebotomists. Participants in the prospective study had the option to provide additional blood draws and questionnaires over a roughly two-month period. Before DNA extraction, prospective study blood samples were shipped either frozen or at room temperature. The V end loses 1 base and the J end loses 1 base, and a stretch of 10 bases separates them. The cysteine opens and the phenylalanine closes a CDR3 of 15 amino acids. CDR3 DNA only is kept here, 45 bases in frame from base 1. CDR1 SGHNT and CDR2 YENEEA are derived from the germline V gene.

This clone was counted only a few times. Its antigen remains undetermined. No base qualities exist here, and no much larger clone lies one base off it. The sample holds other DNA sequences that translate to the same CDR3. The clonotype comes from a human donor with acute COVID-19. The donor label of this sample is uncertain. Recombination joined TRBV11-3 with TRBJ2-5; TRBD1 is a possible D gene, resting on 5 matching bases. The sample consisted of PBMCs or T cells enriched from blood (not recorded which). The CDR3 protein is CASSLGQGSQETQYF. The nucleotide sequence is given as TGTGCCAGCAGCTTAGGGCAGGGCTCCCAAGAGACCCAGTACTTC.